This T cell receptor beta chain derives from a study of blood T cell repertoires in COVID-19. About the research overall: The samples span acute and convalescent COVID-19 from the United States, Italy and Spain. T cells, B-cell-depleted T cells, or PBMCs provided the cDNA or gDNA that served as material.

Original handling: Estimation of nucleated cell counts was performed using reference gene primer amplification. Assay used: immunoSEQ multiplex PCR; TCRdb lists only in-frame clones, some missing. V, J and clone size were drawn from that table, and D and trimming were deduced from the DNA. The table lists 30,000 to 40,000 clones, approximately 86% of them singletons. The CDR3 extends over 14 amino acids. Trimming took off 7 bases at V and 0 bases at J, with 12 bases between the two ends. Germline CDR1 and CDR2: MNHEY and SMNVEV (reference sequence). The chain is built from TRBV27 and TRBJ1-1, with D perhaps TRBD1 (6 bases). This receptor was identified in a man aged 55 to 70 with acute or convalescent COVID-19. Sequencing input: peripheral blood. Written as DNA, the CDR3 is TGTGCCAGCACCCAGGACAGAATGAACACTGAAGCTTTCTTT. This encodes CASTQDRMNTEAFF.